These 29 T cell receptor beta chains share one sample of origin, sequenced in a study of glioma-infiltrating T cells. Amplification of TCR alpha and beta CDR3 regions from RNA used iRepertoire nested multiplex PCR. Each CDR3 protein gets one entry after TCRdb re-called the multiplex PCR reads with MiXCR. The sample lists some 190,000 distinct CDR3 sequences, roughly a third seen once, with 20% to 25% in the top ten. Sequencing used glioma tissue, nonneoplastic brain tissue, or PBMCs (not recorded which). The receptors were gathered from a human donor with low-grade glioma or glioblastoma, undergoing nonglioma brain surgery, or in good health (not recorded which).

This clonotype was counted ten times or more. Since a much larger clone is just one base distant, this may be a read error. The genes are TRBV27 and TRBJ1-2; 10 bases agree with TRBD1. The CDR3 covers 13 residues. The J segment lost 8 bases and the V segment lost 5 bases, leaving 5 bases of the junction unmatched. Germline V gene sequence: CDR1 MNHEY, CDR2 SMNVEV (reference sequence). The CDR3 DNA sequence: TGTGCCAGCAGTCCCCGGGACAGGGGAGGCTACACCTTC. Its translation is CASSPRDRGGYTF.

As for this clonotype: This may come from a read error, since a much larger clone is one base off. This chain uses TRBV27 with TRBJ2-7; 9 nucleotides align to TRBD2. V trimming: 1 base; J trimming: 3 bases; junction bases outside the gene matches: 7. Germline loops: CDR1 MNHEY, CDR2 SMNVEV (reference sequence). This CDR3 has 16 amino acids. CDR3 in amino acids: CASSLWGGRAYYEQYF. DNA for the CDR3: TGTGCCAGCAGTTTATGGGGCGGGAGGGCCTACTACGAGCAGTACTTC.

In its sample, this clonotype was seen many times. The rearrangement links TRBV6-1 to TRBJ1-5, with no clear D. The CDR3 is 14 residues long. Germline V gene lookup returns CDR1 MNHNS and CDR2 SASEGT. Trimming cost V 5 bases and J 4 bases, with 12 bases left between them. CDR3 coding DNA: TGTGCCAGCAGTTCCGGGGTCCGGAATCAGCCCCAGCATTTT. This sequence encodes CASSSGVRNQPQHF.

Concerning this clonotype: Lacking the conserved final phenylalanine or tryptophan, this CDR3 likely reflects a read error. V is TRBV6-1 and J is TRBJ2-7, with D maybe TRBD2 (6 bases). This CDR3 comprises 14 residues. Germline-derived CDR1 and CDR2 are MNHNS and SASEGT. CDR3 amino acids: CAGRAEGSSYEQYL. The CDR3 nucleotides read TGTGCCGGCAGGGCGGAGGGGAGCTCCTACGAGCAGTACCTC.

CDR3 residues: CASSLTPGGTGDTEAFF. The CDR3 DNA reads as TGTGCCAGCAGTTTAACTCCGGGAGGGACAGGGGACACTGAAGCTTTCTTT. The chain carries TRBV27 and TRBJ1-1; 10 positions agree with TRBD1. The length of the CDR3 is 17 residues. The germline V gene encodes CDR1 MNHEY and CDR2 SMNVEV (reference sequence). The V gene end was trimmed by 2 bases and the J gene end by 3 bases; junction bases not matched to a gene: 9.

This clonotype was counted at least ten times. The genes are TRBV6-1 and TRBJ2-7, with TRBD2 matching 10 bases. This CDR3 is built from 15 residues. With 2 bases clipped from V and 2 bases from J, the junction kept 3 bases outside the gene matches. CDR1 is MNHNS, CDR2 SASEGT, per germline. CDR3 protein: CASSEWLAGAYEQYF. CDR3 sequence (DNA): TGTGCCAGCAGTGAATGGCTAGCGGGGGCCTACGAGCAGTACTTC.

With respect to this clonotype: One end of the junction fails to match germline, which may point to a read error. The rearrangement links TRBV20-1 to TRBJ2-3, with TRBD1 matching 10 bases. Germline lookup yields CDR1 DFQATT and CDR2 SNEGSKA (reference sequence). The CDR3 contains 14 residues. The CDR3 sequence is CSGRSGTGEDTQYF. The CDR3 DNA reads TGTAGTGGTAGATCCGGGACAGGGGAAGATACGCAGTATTTT.

A word on this clonotype: One end of the junction is discordant with germline, which a read error may explain. The chain uses TRBV19 and TRBJ2-2, with 9 bases that match TRBD2. Per germline, CDR1 LNHDA and CDR2 SQIVND (reference sequence). This CDR3 is 12 amino acids long. The CDR3 DNA reads TGTGCCAGTCTCAAATTTCCGGGACTAGCCTCTTTT. It yields the protein CASLKFPGLASF.

Many counts were recorded for this clonotype. The V and J genes are TRBV6-1 and TRBJ2-7; 7 bases map to TRBD1. This CDR3 has 13 residues. The J segment lost 2 bases and the V segment lost 6 bases, leaving 4 bases of the junction unmatched. Germline CDR1 MNHNS, CDR2 SASEGT. The CDR3 loop reads CASRGTVTYEQYF. The CDR3 DNA is TGTGCCAGCAGGGGGACAGTGACCTACGAGCAGTACTTC.

V usage is TRBV4-3 and J usage is TRBJ1-4; the D is unclear. Germline values: CDR1 LGHNA, CDR2 YSLEER. CDR3 size: 16 residues. V was cut by 0 bases and J by 2 bases, with 10 bases left in between. CDR3 in DNA: TGCGCCAGCAGCCAAGATTGGAGTGGTACTAATGAAAAACTGTTTTTT. It codes for CASSQDWSGTNEKLFF.

This clonotype appeared many times. CDR3 amino acids: CSADLAGGSYEQYF. CDR3 bases: TGCAGTGCGGACCTAGCGGGAGGATCCTACGAGCAGTACTTC. This rearrangement joins TRBV20-1 to TRBJ2-7; 11 bases line up with TRBD2. The CDR3 extends over 14 amino acids. V dropped 6 bases and J dropped 1; count of bases not matched to a gene: 5. Germline CDR1 reads DFQATT; CDR2 reads SNEGSKA (reference sequence).

As for this clonotype: Possible read error: a much larger clone is one base away. The rearrangement joins TRBV7-9 to TRBJ2-1, with TRBD1 matching 11 bases. The length of the CDR3 is 15 residues. The germline V gene has CDR1 SEHNR and CDR2 FQNEAQ (reference sequence). The CDR3 protein is CASSSSGQGGNEQLF. DNA of the CDR3: TGTGCCAGCAGCTCCTCGGGACAGGGGGGGAATGAGCAGCTCTTC. The full variable domain, its missing parts supplied by reference TRBV7-9 and TRBJ2-1, is DTGVSQNPRHKITKRGQNVTFRCDPISEHNRLYWYRQTLGQGPEFLTYFQNEAQLEKSRLLSDRFSAERPKGSFSTLEIQRTEQGDSAMYLCASSSSGQGGNEQLFGPGTRLTVL.

This clonotype was seen at least ten times. The CDR3 here is CSARGTGRDEQYF. CDR3 nucleotide sequence: TGCAGTGCTAGAGGGACAGGGCGCGACGAGCAGTACTTC. The V and J genes are TRBV20-1 and TRBJ2-7; 8 positions match TRBD1. J lost 5 bases, V lost 1 base, and 4 bases had no gene match. The CDR3 runs to 13 residues. The germline V gene has CDR1 DFQATT and CDR2 SNEGSKA (reference sequence).

The chain couples TRBV27 to TRBJ1-3; unclear D gene. The CDR3 is 15 amino acids. Germline values: CDR1 MNHEY, CDR2 SMNVEV (reference sequence). V shed 7 bases and J shed 6 bases, with 19 bases lying between them. This chain's CDR3 is CASKVYAAFVNTIYF. Written as DNA, the CDR3 is TGTGCCAGCAAAGTGTACGCTGCGTTCGTAAACACCATATATTTT.

This clonotype was recorded once. The gene calls are TRBV4-2 and TRBJ2-1; D is perhaps TRBD1 or TRBD2 (7 bases each). The germline V gene encodes CDR1 LGHNA and CDR2 YNFKEQ. The CDR3 is 16 amino acids. Trimming took 4 bases from V and 5 from J, leaving 18 bases between them. The CDR3 DNA reads TGTGCCAGCAGCCGCCAGGGGGGGGGGCAACACAATGAGCAGTTCTTC. This translates into CASSRQGGGQHNEQFF.

A word on this clonotype: This could be a read error, since a much larger clone is one nucleotide away. The chain uses TRBV10-3 and TRBJ2-3, with no clear D. The CDR3 is 13 residues long. Germline CDR1 is ENHRY and CDR2 is SYGVKD. CDR3 coding DNA: TGTGCCATCAGTTTTGTGGGCACAGATACGCATTATTTT. This sequence encodes CAISFVGTDTHYF.

This clonotype was seen ten or more times. The V gene is TRBV27, the J gene TRBJ2-2; D call uncertain. V gave up 6 bases and J gave up 5 bases, with 16 bases separating them. The CDR3 is 15 residues long. CDR1 MNHEY and CDR2 SMNVEV come from the germline V gene (reference sequence). CDR3 coding DNA: TGTGCCAGCAGACGGACCGACATGGCAACCGGGGAGCTGTTTTTT. Translation gives CASRRTDMATGELFF.

A remark on this clonotype: A read error is possible here, since a much larger clone lies one base away. The chain joins TRBV12-3 or TRBV12-4 to TRBJ2-1; a possible D gene is TRBD1 (5 bases). There are 15 residues in the CDR3. CDR3 protein: CDSSFGQGIYNEQFF. CDR3 nucleotide sequence: TGTGACAGCAGTTTCGGGCAGGGAATCTACAATGAGCAGTTCTTC.

Of note for this clonotype: A much larger clone differs from this one at a single base, so this may be a read error. The chain is built from TRBV7-2 and TRBJ2-5; 7 bases fit TRBD2. CDR1 SGHTA and CDR2 FQGNSA come from the germline V gene. The CDR3 contains 14 residues. Here the CDR3 reads CASSLELASETQHF. The CDR3 DNA is TGTGCCAGCAGCTTAGAACTAGCGAGCGAGACCCAGCACTTC.

Points on this clonotype: A much larger clone is a single base away; this may be a read error. The chain recombines TRBV7-9 with TRBJ2-7; TRBD1 is a possible D gene (6 bases). The CDR3 sequence is 16 residues long. Trimming removed 5 bases from V and 0 bases from J, with 17 bases in between. Germline V lookup: CDR1 SEHNR, CDR2 FQNEAQ (reference sequence). The CDR3 DNA sequence: TGTGCCAGCAGCCACCCCTACAGGGTGGGCTCCTACGAGCAGTACTTC. Protein product: CASSHPYRVGSYEQYF.

This clonotype was counted at least ten times. V gene TRBV7-2 combines with J gene TRBJ1-1; D is undetermined. Per the germline V gene, CDR1 is SGHTA and CDR2 is FQGNSA. The CDR3 covers 14 residues. With 0 bases removed from V and 5 bases from J, the gap between germline ends came to 10 bases. CDR3 amino acids: CASSLAFGYTEAFF. In DNA form, the CDR3 reads TGTGCCAGCAGCTTAGCGTTCGGGTATACTGAAGCTTTCTTT.

Comments on this clonotype: At one end the junction does not follow the germline gene, possibly because of a read error. The V call is TRBV6-6, the J call TRBJ2-6; TRBD1 might be the D (6 bases). Germline assignment: CDR1 MNHNY and CDR2 SVGAGI (reference sequence). The CDR3 contains 15 residues. The CDR3 coding sequence is TGTGCCGGCAGGAAGCAGGGGTTAGGGGCCAACGTCCTGACTTTC. Translation: CAGRKQGLGANVLTF.

This clonotype was detected many times. The chain uses TRBV6-1 and TRBJ1-5; tentatively, D is TRBD1 (5 bases). The germline V gene encodes CDR1 MNHNS and CDR2 SASEGT. The CDR3 has 16 residues. The germline V and J ends were trimmed by 7 bases and 0 bases, with 16 bases remaining between them. This CDR3 reads CASTLPGGGSNQPQHF. The CDR3 nucleotides are TGTGCCAGCACTCTCCCGGGGGGGGGTAGCAATCAGCCCCAGCATTTT.

In its sample, this clonotype was seen many times. J is TRBJ2-5 and V is TRBV20-1, with D possibly being TRBD1 (5 bases). The CDR3 spans 13 residues. Trimming removed 7 bases from V and 0 bases from J, with 12 bases in between. The germline V gene encodes CDR1 DFQATT and CDR2 SNEGSKA (reference sequence). The CDR3 here is CSGLTVDQETQYF. The DNA of the CDR3 is TGCAGTGGATTGACAGTGGACCAAGAGACCCAGTACTTC.

This clonotype appeared many times. The chain combines TRBV27 with TRBJ2-2, with a possible D match to TRBD2 (5 bases). There are 14 residues in the CDR3. Germline values: CDR1 MNHEY, CDR2 SMNVEV (reference sequence). Trimming cost V 6 bases and J 5 bases, with 13 bases left between them. The CDR3 bases are TGTGCCAGCAGAACGTCGGACTCAACCGGGGAGCTGTTTTTT. Translation: CASRTSDSTGELFF.

This clonotype showed up many times. This chain links TRBV6-1 with TRBJ2-5; D is ambiguous. Germline V CDR1 and CDR2: MNHNS, SASEGT. This CDR3 is built from 15 residues. Trimming stripped 0 bases from V and 4 bases from J, with 12 bases between. CDR3 amino acids: CASSEAGQAVETQYF. The CDR3, as DNA: TGTGCCAGCAGTGAAGCCGGGCAGGCAGTAGAGACCCAGTACTTC.

There are many counts of this clonotype. This chain joins TRBV12-3 or TRBV12-4 and TRBJ1-1; a weak D match, TRBD1 (5 bases). The V end was cut by 1 base, the J end by 3 bases, with 9 bases between. The CDR3 runs 14 residues. The CDR3 sequence: CASSLGQKYTEAFF. For the CDR3, the DNA is TGTGCCAGCAGTTTAGGACAGAAGTACACTGAAGCTTTCTTT.

This clonotype was observed at least ten times. The V and J genes are TRBV12-3 or TRBV12-4 and TRBJ1-5; no clear D gene. The CDR3 is 14 residues long. Between the trimmed V and J ends, which lost 1 base and 2 bases, there was a span of 6 bases. In DNA, the CDR3 is TGTGCCAGCAGTTTAGGGCTTGGCAATCAGCCCCAGCATTTT. The encoded protein is CASSLGLGNQPQHF.

This clonotype was seen many times. The chain couples TRBV4-2 to TRBJ2-7, with TRBD2 matching over 8 bases. The CDR3 spans 15 residues. Looked up from germline, CDR1 is LGHNA and CDR2 is YNFKEQ. V was clipped by 1 base and J by 0 bases; unmatched bases: 2. For the CDR3, the DNA is TGTGCCAGCAGCCAAGTTACTAGCGGCTCCTACGAGCAGTACTTC. Protein product: CASSQVTSGSYEQYF.